This T cell receptor beta chain was observed in a study of Ad26.COV2.S vaccination and SARS-CoV-2 variants. Trimming shortened V by 1 base and J by 5 bases, and 11 bases separated the two germline ends. Germline values: CDR1 LGHDT, CDR2 YNNKEL (reference sequence). This CDR3 is 14 amino acids long. As for treatment: 19 received Ad26.COV2.S at low or high dose, single or two shots; about 5 received placebo; per-sample allocation not given. Specimen acquisition occurred on day 63 following the initial vaccine or placebo injection. Measured with immunoSEQ multiplex PCR; TCRdb has only the in-frame clones, and not every one. Among some 320,000 clones listed, approximately 86% were seen once.

Source: peripheral blood, taken in a trial of Ad26.COV2.S vaccine versus placebo. This sequence was found in a person aged 18-60 years who received the Ad26.COV2.S COVID-19 vaccine or a placebo. This chain links TRBV3-1 (or the pseudogene TRBV3-2) with TRBJ1-1; D ambiguous. In DNA form, the CDR3 reads TGTGCCAGCAGCCAAGGAGTCGGTGGGACTGAAGCTTTCTTT. Translating gives CASSQGVGGTEAFF.